The next 9 T cell receptor beta chains were all read from a single sample in a study of early T cells in non-severe SARS-CoV-2 infection. TCRdb independently ran MiXCR on the 5' RACE reads; one entry per CDR3 protein. The table records over 80,000 distinct CDR3 sequences, about 12% of them present only once. Sequences were derived from whole blood, sampled at baseline. These receptor sequences come from an adult who was a healthcare worker with PCR-confirmed SARS-CoV-2 infection or an uninfected control (not recorded which).

The sample holds many counts of this clonotype. The chain couples TRBV7-6 to TRBJ2-3, with D perhaps matching TRBD1 (6 bases). CDR1 is SGHVS, CDR2 FNYEAQ, per germline. The CDR3 covers 17 residues. Trimming removed 1 base from V and 0 bases from J, with 14 bases in between. CDR3 nucleotides: TGTGCCAGCAGCTTAGTCCCGACAGGAGCTAGCACAGATACGCAGTATTTT. Translated, it gives CASSLVPTGASTDTQYF.

This clonotype was seen a handful of times. V usage is TRBV7-6 and J usage is TRBJ2-7; possible D gene TRBD1, 6 bases. The CDR3 consists of 14 residues. Trimming removed 5 bases from V and 2 bases from J, with 13 bases in between. Germline V CDR1 and CDR2: SGHVS, FNYEAQ. CDR3 region: CASSPRRGAYEQYF. The CDR3 DNA follows: TGTGCCAGCAGCCCCCGCAGGGGCGCCTACGAGCAGTACTTC.

Many counts were recorded for this clonotype. This chain links TRBV9 with TRBJ2-3; D ambiguous. This CDR3 region has 15 residues. CDR1 is SGDLS, CDR2 YYNGEE, per germline. The V gene lost 0 bases and the J gene lost 0 bases, with 8 bases spanning the gap. The CDR3 DNA follows: TGTGCCAGCAGCGTAGACCCAAGGAGCACAGATACGCAGTATTTT. As protein: CASSVDPRSTDTQYF.

This clonotype was observed a handful of times. The J gene is TRBJ2-7, the V gene TRBV5-1; D might be TRBD1 or TRBD2, each matching 5 bases. CDR3 length: 14 amino acids. Per the germline V gene, CDR1 is SGHRS and CDR2 is YFSETQ. With 2 bases removed from V and 2 bases from J, the gap between germline ends came to 11 bases. CDR3: CASSFSGATYEQYF. The CDR3 DNA follows: TGCGCCAGCAGCTTCTCCGGGGCTACCTACGAGCAGTACTTC. The variable domain in full, completed from reference TRBV5-1 and TRBJ2-7, reads KAGVTQTPRYLIKTRGQQVTLSCSPISGHRSVSWYQQTPGQGLQFLFEYFSETQRNKGNFPGRFSGRQFSNSRSEMNVSTLELGDSALYLCASSFSGATYEQYFGPGTRLTVT.

This clonotype was seen ten or more times. The chain has TRBV6-1 and TRBJ1-4; possibly TRBD1 for D (5 bases). V dropped 3 bases and J dropped 0 bases, with 14 bases sitting between them. This CDR3 contains 17 residues. Germline V gene data show CDR1 as MNHNS and CDR2 as SASEGT. The CDR3 bases are TGTGCCAGCAGTGATGGATTAGGGACTGCAACTAATGAAAAACTGTTTTTT. Amino acid sequence: CASSDGLGTATNEKLFF.

This clonotype was detected only a few times. The chain links TRBV18 to TRBJ1-4; tentative D call: TRBD1 (5 bases). Germline CDR1 reads KGHSH; CDR2 reads LQKENI. Trimming pared 3 bases from V and 8 bases from J, leaving 16 bases between. The CDR3 is made up of 15 amino acids. CDR3 sequence (DNA): TGTGCCAGCTCACCCTTGGGACCGCCTTCAGAAAAACTGTTTTTT. Translating it yields CASSPLGPPSEKLFF.

Worth noting for this clonotype: One end of the junction does not line up with germline, which may come from a read error. The chain combines TRBV29-1 with TRBJ2-4, with D perhaps matching TRBD1 (6 bases). The CDR3 spans 14 residues. CDR1 and CDR2 (germline): SQVTM, ANQGSEA. The chain's CDR3 is CSVDPGAGAPGPVF. In DNA form, the CDR3 reads TGCAGCGTTGACCCAGGGGCAGGGGCCCCCGGTCCCGTCTTC.

V and J are TRBV7-8 and TRBJ2-1, with D possibly matching TRBD1 (5 bases). V was clipped by 1 base and J by 0 bases, with 16 bases between them. The CDR3 is 18 residues long. Germline CDR1 reads SGHVS; CDR2 reads FQNEAQ. CDR3 bases: TGTGCCAGCAGCTTAGAGGTGTTAAGCGACAGCTCCTACAATGAGCAGTTCTTC. Protein product: CASSLEVLSDSSYNEQFF.

This clonotype was seen a handful of times. One end of the junction is discordant with germline, which a read error may explain. The chain recombines TRBV10-1 with TRBJ2-3; TRBD2 might be the D (5 bases). CDR3 size: 17 residues. Per the germline V gene, CDR1 is WNHNN and CDR2 is SYGVQD (reference sequence). The CDR3 nucleotides read TGCGCCAGCAGTGAGTCCCCAGCGGACCTTTTCACAGATACGCAGTTTTTT. This codes for CASSESPADLFTDTQFF.